This T cell receptor beta chain is drawn from a study of blood T cell repertoires in COVID-19. The V gene's germline CDR1 is WNHNN and CDR2 SYGVQD (reference sequence). The CDR3 runs 14 residues. The junction had 6 bases not matched to a gene; V was cut back by 7 bases and J by 6 bases. This table comes from immunoSEQ multiplex PCR, and its TCRdb copy is limited to in-frame clones, with some not included. The sample has approximately 200,000 clones, about 90% seen once; the top ten hold around 1.5%. This clonotype was obtained from a man aged 18-30 years with active or convalescent COVID-19. Sequences were obtained from peripheral blood. J is TRBJ2-1 and V is TRBV10-1; 10 bases line up with TRBD1. CDR3 sequence: CASTSDRGGNEQFF. For the CDR3, the DNA is TGCGCCAGCACGTCGGACAGGGGGGGCAATGAGCAGTTCTTC.